The 29 T cell receptor beta chains presented below share a single source sample, sequenced in a study of T-cell memory formation after mild COVID-19. TCRdb used MiXCR to reprocess the 5' RACE reads, holding one entry per CDR3 protein. The data contain 300,000 to 350,000 distinct CDR3 sequences, over 10% of them singletons. Sequencing was performed on PBMCs or a T cell subset sorted from them (not recorded which). The receptors were gathered from a man aged 18 to 30 who had mild COVID-19 (a few samples of this study predate the infection). Cell type and time point are not known.

This clonotype was counted between two and nine times. The rearrangement uses TRBV4-1 and TRBJ2-5; 12 nucleotides align to TRBD2. V dropped 1 base and J dropped 7; count of bases not matched to a gene: 10. In germline, CDR1 is MGHRA, CDR2 YSYEKL. CDR3 length equals 17 residues. The CDR3 DNA follows: TGCGCCAGCAGCCAAGGACTAGCGGGGGTCCTGGGTGGGACCCAGTACTTC. Translation: CASSQGLAGVLGGTQYF.

This clonotype was counted only a few times. The chain combines TRBV4-1 with TRBJ2-7; 11 bases are a match to TRBD1. Trimming at V came to 0 bases and at J to 7 bases, leaving 5 bases not matched to a gene. This CDR3 has 15 residues. Germline CDR1 and CDR2: MGHRA and YSYEKL. The CDR3 protein is CASSQEMDRGLEQYF. CDR3 nucleotides: TGCGCCAGCAGCCAAGAGATGGACAGGGGGCTTGAGCAGTACTTC.

Concerning this clonotype itself: An end of the junction does not agree with germline; a read error may underlie this. The J gene is TRBJ1-1, the V gene TRBV5-1; no firm D call. The CDR3 spans 13 residues. In germline, CDR1 is SGHRS, CDR2 YFSETQ. This chain's CDR3 is CASRLGSYSEAFF. The CDR3 coding sequence is TGCGCCAGCAGATTGGGGTCCTACAGCGAAGCTTTCTTT.

In its sample, this clonotype was seen many times. The chain joins TRBV20-1 to TRBJ2-7, with D possibly TRBD2 on 6 matching bases. V was pared by 5 bases and J by 1 base, with 9 bases between. From germline, CDR1 is DFQATT and CDR2 SNEGSKA (reference sequence). The CDR3 runs 12 residues. The CDR3 loop is CSASGLSYEQYF. The DNA for the CDR3 is TGCAGTGCTTCGGGACTTTCCTACGAGCAGTACTTC.

This clonotype was seen only a few times. This chain connects TRBV7-8 to TRBJ2-7; 7 bases are shared with TRBD2. V was clipped by 3 bases and J by 2 bases; unmatched bases: 7. The length of the CDR3 is 15 residues. The germline CDR1 and CDR2 sequences are SGHVS and FQNEAQ. In DNA, the CDR3 is TGTGCCAGCAGCTTGGGCGGGGGATCAACCTACGAGCAGTACTTC. Its translation: CASSLGGGSTYEQYF.

The CDR3 coding sequence is TGTGCCAGCAGCTCCCTGCCGAGGGACAGGGATGCCGAGCAGTACGTC. Translating gives CASSSLPRDRDAEQYV. The chain is built from TRBV7-2 and TRBJ2-7, with TRBD1 matching over 9 bases. Germline V lookup: CDR1 SGHTA, CDR2 FQGNSA. There are 16 residues in the CDR3. V gave up 4 bases and J gave up 6 bases; unmatched junction bases: 13.

This clonotype was recorded a few times. V is TRBV20-1 and J is TRBJ2-3, with a tentative D call TRBD2 (5 bases). Germline assignment: CDR1 DFQATT and CDR2 SNEGSKA (reference sequence). The CDR3 totals 14 residues. The DNA of the CDR3 is TGCAGCCTCCGGGATTTTCGCGGCACAGATACGCAGTATTTT. Encoded protein: CSLRDFRGTDTQYF.

The chain recombines TRBV9 with TRBJ2-7; D ambiguous. CDR1 is SGDLS, CDR2 YYNGEE, per germline. The V end was cut by 0 bases, the J end by 3 bases, with 13 bases between. This CDR3 is 15 amino acids long. Written as DNA, the CDR3 is TGTGCCAGCAGCGTAGCGGCCAGTAGAGACTACGAGCAGTACTTC. The encoded protein is CASSVAASRDYEQYF. Complete variable domain (other parts from reference TRBV9 and TRBJ2-7): DSGVTQTPKHLITATGQRVTLRCSPRSGDLSVYWYQQSLDQGLQFLIQYYNGEERAKGNILERFSAQQFPDLHSELNLSSLELGDSALYFCASSVAASRDYEQYFGPGTRLTVT.

The sample holds a few counts of this clonotype. The J gene is TRBJ1-2, the V gene TRBV4-3; 9 bases map to TRBD1. J gave up 7 bases and V 0 bases, and 6 bases lay outside the gene matches. This CDR3 is 15 amino acids long. Germline CDR1 LGHNA, CDR2 YSLEER. DNA of the CDR3: TGCGCCAGCAGCCAAGAAGGTACAGGGGGCTCTGGCTACACCTTC. This translates into CASSQEGTGGSGYTF.

This clonotype was seen more than once but under ten times. V and J are TRBV6-5 and TRBJ2-3; TRBD1 aligns across 9 bases. Germline lookup yields CDR1 MNHEY and CDR2 SVGAGI. This CDR3 region has 13 residues. Germline trimming cut 7 bases from V and 8 bases from J; bases unmatched to any gene: 7. CDR3: CASKGQGPGTQYF. The DNA for the CDR3 is TGTGCCAGCAAGGGACAGGGCCCGGGTACGCAGTATTTT.

This chain joins TRBV29-1 and TRBJ2-5; no clear D. Looked up from germline, CDR1 is SQVTM and CDR2 is ANQGSEA. This CDR3 is built from 10 residues. V was cut by 4 bases and J by 5 bases, with 5 bases left in between. The CDR3 DNA reads TGCAGCGTTGGAGAGGAGACCCAGTACTTC. As protein: CSVGEETQYF.

The CDR3 DNA reads as TGCGCCAGCAGCCAAGGAGGCGAGCGGATCACTGAAGCTTTCTTT. Its protein is CASSQGGERITEAFF. The chain links TRBV4-3 to TRBJ1-1; D unclear. The germline CDR1 and CDR2 sequences are LGHNA and YSLEER. The CDR3 sequence is 15 residues long. Trimming shortened V by 1 base and J by 4 bases, and 13 bases separated the two germline ends.

The chain uses TRBV28 and TRBJ2-5, with 8 bases matching TRBD1. CDR3 length equals 14 residues. The germline V gene encodes CDR1 MDHEN and CDR2 SYDVKM. Unmatched junction bases numbered 1, after V lost 4 bases and J lost 0 bases. The CDR3 DNA follows: TGTGCCAGCAGTTCGGGACAGGACCAAGAGACCCAGTACTTC. Translating it yields CASSSGQDQETQYF.

The genes are TRBV30 and TRBJ1-2; D may be TRBD1 (5 bases). The germline V and J ends were trimmed by 2 bases and 4 bases, with 8 bases remaining between them. Per the germline V gene, CDR1 is GTSNPN and CDR2 is SVGIG (reference sequence). The CDR3 loop spans 12 amino acids. CDR3 protein: CAWSRDGYGYTF. CDR3 in DNA: TGTGCCTGGAGTCGGGACGGCTATGGCTACACCTTC.

The CDR3 is CASRAGQGFTGELFF. The CDR3 DNA is TGTGCCAGCAGGGCAGGACAGGGTTTCACCGGGGAGCTGTTTTTT. This chain links TRBV12-3 or TRBV12-4 with TRBJ2-2; 8 positions match TRBD1. The V segment lost 6 bases and the J segment 4 bases; nucleotides outside the gene matches: 7. The CDR3 spans 15 residues.

This clonotype was recorded a few times. The V gene is TRBV11-2, the J gene TRBJ1-1; D might be TRBD1 (6 bases). The CDR3 loop spans 14 amino acids. V was trimmed by 3 bases and J by 2 bases, leaving 10 bases between them. Germline V gene data show CDR1 as SGHAT and CDR2 as FQNNGV. The CDR3 DNA follows: TGTGCCAGCAGCTTCGGACAGAAAAACACTGAAGCTTTCTTT. Its protein product is CASSFGQKNTEAFF.

This clonotype appeared a few times. This chain links TRBV10-2 with TRBJ2-3, with a possible D match to TRBD2 (7 bases). Trimming pared 1 base from V and 4 bases from J, leaving 12 bases between. This CDR3 is built from 15 residues. Looked up from germline, CDR1 is WSHSY and CDR2 is SAAADI. In DNA, the CDR3 is TGCGCCAGCAGTGAGTGGGGGGGCCTGGCAGATACGCAGTATTTT. Its protein is CASSEWGGLADTQYF.

The chain has TRBV11-2 and TRBJ2-1, with a weak D call TRBD2 (5 bases). Germline values: CDR1 SGHAT, CDR2 FQNNGV. The CDR3 loop spans 16 amino acids. The germline V and J ends were trimmed by 4 bases and 2 bases, with 15 bases remaining between them. CDR3 in amino acids: CASSSADGYPYNEQFF. For the CDR3, the DNA is TGTGCCAGCAGCTCAGCGGATGGCTACCCCTACAATGAGCAGTTCTTC.

This sequence joins TRBV7-9 and TRBJ1-3; perhaps TRBD1 as D (6 bases). There are 15 residues in the CDR3. V dropped 6 bases and J dropped 0 bases, with 12 bases sitting between them. CDR1 is SEHNR and CDR2 is FQNEAQ in the germline V gene (reference sequence). CDR3 sequence reads: CASRVTGSSGNTIYF. The CDR3 region has the DNA TGTGCCAGCAGAGTTACAGGGAGCTCTGGAAACACCATATATTTT.

There are a few counts of this clonotype. This chain uses TRBV7-2 with TRBJ2-3; D perhaps matches TRBD2 (5 bases). Germline lookup yields CDR1 SGHTA and CDR2 FQGNSA. This CDR3 is 16 amino acids long. Trimming removed 5 bases from V and 11 bases from J, with 26 bases in between. As DNA, the CDR3 is TGTGCCAGCAGCCCCGGACTCCAAAGAATCAAACCCCGGCAGTATTTT. This codes for CASSPGLQRIKPRQYF. The full variable domain, completed using reference TRBV7-2 and TRBJ2-3, is GAGVSQSPSNKVTEKGKDVELRCDPISGHTALYWYRQSLGQGLEFLIYFQGNSAPDKSGLPSDRFSAERTGGSVSTLTIQRTQQEDSAVYLCASSPGLQRIKPRQYFGPGTRLTVL.

The rearrangement uses TRBV7-3 and TRBJ2-1; tentatively, D is TRBD2 (5 bases). V lost 1 base and J lost 10, with 8 bases in between. The CDR3 has 12 amino acids. Germline CDR1 reads SGHTA; CDR2 reads FQGTGA. CDR3 nucleotides: TGTGCCAGCAGCTTAAACGAGGGCGAGCAGTTCTTC. It is translated as CASSLNEGEQFF.

This clonotype was seen only once. V gene TRBV27 combines with J gene TRBJ2-3; 7 bases agree with TRBD2. The germline gives CDR1 MNHEY, CDR2 SMNVEV (reference sequence). The CDR3 runs 15 residues. Germline trimming cut 3 bases from V and 0 bases from J; bases unmatched to any gene: 3. For the CDR3, the DNA is TGTGCCAGCAGTTTTAAGCGGGGCAGCACAGATACGCAGTATTTT. It yields the protein CASSFKRGSTDTQYF.

This clonotype was counted at least ten times. Written as DNA, the CDR3 is TGTGCCAGCAGTTACAAGCCGGGGACTTACACTGAAGCTTTCTTT. As protein: CASSYKPGTYTEAFF. The J gene is TRBJ1-1, the V gene TRBV6-6; D possibly corresponds to TRBD1 (5 bases). CDR1 and CDR2 (germline): MNHNY, SVGAGI (reference sequence). The length of the CDR3 is 15 residues. Trimming cost V 2 bases and J 3 bases, with 13 bases left between them.

This clonotype has ten or more counts. This sequence joins TRBV5-1 and TRBJ2-1; D is uncertain. Per the germline V gene, CDR1 is SGHRS and CDR2 is YFSETQ. The CDR3 extends over 13 amino acids. Trimming pared 4 bases from V and 9 bases from J, leaving 14 bases between. Here the CDR3 DNA reads TGCGCCAGCAGCGGGGTGGATTTGGGTGAGCAGTTCTTC. Translation: CASSGVDLGEQFF.

In this sample, this clonotype turned up a few times. The chain is built from TRBV12-3 or TRBV12-4 and TRBJ1-2; D is undetermined. This CDR3 is 14 amino acids long. V was clipped by 3 bases and J by 6 bases, with 14 bases between them. The CDR3: CASSFFLTNNGYTF. For the CDR3, the DNA is TGTGCCAGCAGTTTTTTTCTTACCAATAATGGCTACACCTTC.

The chain joins TRBV10-3 to TRBJ1-3; D is perhaps TRBD1 (5 bases). Deletions cut 10 bases from V and 8 bases from J, with 18 bases between. From germline, CDR1 is ENHRY and CDR2 SYGVKD. CDR3 size: 13 residues. The CDR3: CATLTGPIDTIYF. In nucleotides, the CDR3 is TGTGCCACCTTGACGGGACCGATCGACACCATATATTTT.

The chain recombines TRBV10-3 with TRBJ2-2; possibly TRBD2 for D (5 bases). CDR3 length: 13 amino acids. Trimming cost V 4 bases and J 7 bases, with 10 bases left between them. The V gene's germline CDR1 is ENHRY and CDR2 SYGVKD. The CDR3 sequence is CAISAGVGGELFF. The CDR3 region has the DNA TGTGCCATCAGTGCCGGGGTTGGCGGGGAGCTGTTTTTT.

The gene calls are TRBV7-9 and TRBJ2-7, with D maybe TRBD1 (6 bases). V was clipped by 5 bases and J by 2 bases, with 13 bases between them. This CDR3 has 14 residues. The germline V gene has CDR1 SEHNR and CDR2 FQNEAQ (reference sequence). CDR3 amino acids: CASSMGHAAYEQYF. The DNA of the CDR3 is TGTGCCAGCAGCATGGGACATGCAGCCTACGAGCAGTACTTC.

This clonotype was seen at least ten times. The chain carries TRBV7-2 and TRBJ2-2; the D is unclear. CDR3 size: 13 residues. CDR1 and CDR2 (germline): SGHTA, FQGNSA. The V end was cut by 1 base, the J end by 1 base, with 1 base between. CDR3 nucleotides: TGTGCCAGCAGCTTAGAGAACACCGGGGAGCTGTTTTTT. Translation: CASSLENTGELFF.